This T cell receptor (beta chain) appears in the sequencing data of a study of T cell clusters in autoimmune cytopenias. Across the study: TRB sequencing had a median 51,575 reads and 2,350 distinct clonotypes per sample.

TRB was amplified from about 270 ng of peripheral blood genomic DNA per sample. The germline CDR1 and CDR2 sequences are GTSNPN and SVGIG (reference sequence). The CDR3 runs to 15 residues. One tube held mixed TRB-A and TRB-B primer pools for touch-down PCR. With the multiplex PCR reads reprocessed, TCRdb shows one record per CDR3 protein and no DNA. This sample's table reports 6,000 to 9,500 distinct CDR3 sequences. The data were also submitted as part of a second study, on T cell repertoires in aging, cancer and after chemotherapy. That report notes: Compared with age-matched healthy donors, untreated hematological or solid cancer patients showed higher blood TCR clonality. In cancer patients, declining TCR diversity with age involved lost richness and lost evenness. In each cancer cohort, median generation probability increased across chemotherapy, suggesting thymic output rebounded.

The sequence derives from a human donor in good health. The material sequenced was peripheral blood. The V and J genes are TRBV30 and TRBJ2-2; no DNA is available, so the TRBD1 call from TCRdb remains unchecked. CDR3 protein: CAWNRGHANTGELFF.